This section outlines one T cell receptor (beta chain) sequence together with its context. What it recognizes is unknown. This CDR3 has 14 amino acids. The V end was cut by 7 bases, the J end by 6 bases, with 16 bases between. Germline loops: CDR1 SGHDT, CDR2 YYEEEE. TCRdb keeps only in-frame clones here, not all; method: immunoSEQ multiplex PCR. This table holds around 110,000 clones, 80% to 90% found once. This record comes from a study of T cell responses to AZD1222 COVID-19 vaccine. Regarding the study as a whole: Donors were mostly white British, more females; clonal diversity possibly underestimated. Sampled repertoires all dated from after the peak T cell response. Spike regions recognized by vaccine-associated CD4 TCRs spanned the protein, led by 160-218 and 743-854.

This TCR derives from an adult in good health. Source: peripheral blood, taken on day 0 of AZD1222 vaccination. V gene TRBV5-6 combines with J gene TRBJ2-2; D could derive from TRBD1 or TRBD2 (5 bases each). This CDR3 reads CASAGATVSGELFF. As DNA, the CDR3 is TGTGCCAGCGCCGGGGCGACAGTGTCCGGGGAGCTGTTTTTT.